This T cell receptor beta chain appears in the sequencing data of a study of blood T cells in healthy people across ages. About the research overall: For every two T cells, template switching captured about one barcoded beta molecule. Study observations and caveats: In these data, TCR beta diversity tracked strongly with naive T cell percentage.

This clonotype was picked up a small number of times. Its specificity is unknown. CDR3 length: 14 residues. Germline V gene sequence: CDR1 SGHRS, CDR2 YFSETQ. The junction had 4 bases not matched to a gene; V was cut back by 0 bases and J by 6 bases. The use of a sample-barcoded 5' primer and a J-beta primer mix characterized a second PCR of about 7 to 12 cycles. One entry per CDR3 protein results from TCRdb running MiXCR on the 5' RACE reads. The sample includes about 800,000 distinct CDR3 sequences, about 25% seen only once; the top ten take 3% to 4%. These data are also associated with another study on T cells of mothers and their children.

The source material was blood. The origin of this receptor is a boy between 5 and 17 years old in good health. The V and J genes are TRBV5-1 and TRBJ2-5; TRBD2 matches 8 bases. The CDR3 region has the DNA TGCGCCAGCAGCTTGGGTCGGGAGGGTCAGACCCAGTACTTC. Its translation is CASSLGREGQTQYF.